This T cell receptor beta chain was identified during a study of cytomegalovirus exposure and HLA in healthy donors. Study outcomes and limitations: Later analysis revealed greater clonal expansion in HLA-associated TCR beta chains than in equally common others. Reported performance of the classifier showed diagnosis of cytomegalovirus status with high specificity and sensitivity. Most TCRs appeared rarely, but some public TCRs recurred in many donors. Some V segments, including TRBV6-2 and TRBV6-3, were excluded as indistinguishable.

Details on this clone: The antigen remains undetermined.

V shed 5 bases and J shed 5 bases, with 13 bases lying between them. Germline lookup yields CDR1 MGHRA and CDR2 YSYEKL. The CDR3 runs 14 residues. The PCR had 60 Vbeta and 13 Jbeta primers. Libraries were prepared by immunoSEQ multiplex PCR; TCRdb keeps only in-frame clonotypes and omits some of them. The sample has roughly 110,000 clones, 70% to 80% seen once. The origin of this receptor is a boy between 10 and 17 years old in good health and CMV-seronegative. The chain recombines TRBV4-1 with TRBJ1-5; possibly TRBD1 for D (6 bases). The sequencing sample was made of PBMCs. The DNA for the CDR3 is TGCGCCAGCAGCGGGGGGGCGTTTGATCAGCCCCAGCATTTT. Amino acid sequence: CASSGGAFDQPQHF.